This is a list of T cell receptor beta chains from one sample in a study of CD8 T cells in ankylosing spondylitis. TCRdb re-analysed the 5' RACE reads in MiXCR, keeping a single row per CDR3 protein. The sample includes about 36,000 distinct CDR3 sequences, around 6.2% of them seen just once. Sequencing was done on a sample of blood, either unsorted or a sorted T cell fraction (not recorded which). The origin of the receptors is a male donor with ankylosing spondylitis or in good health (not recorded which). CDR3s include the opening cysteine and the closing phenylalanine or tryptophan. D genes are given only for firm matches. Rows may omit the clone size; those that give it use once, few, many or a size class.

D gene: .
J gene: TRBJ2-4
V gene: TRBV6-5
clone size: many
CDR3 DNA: TGTGCCAGCATGTCACTAGCCAAAAACATTCAGTACTTC
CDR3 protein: CASMSLAKNIQYF

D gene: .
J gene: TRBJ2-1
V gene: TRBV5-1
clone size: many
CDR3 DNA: TGCGCCAGCAGCTTGACTCAAGGGGGTGGAGAGCAGTTCTTC
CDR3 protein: CASSLTQGGGEQFF

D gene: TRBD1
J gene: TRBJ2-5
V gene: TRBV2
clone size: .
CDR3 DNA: TGTGCCAGCAGTGAAGTAAGGGGGCACCCCGTCACCCAGTACTTC
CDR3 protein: CASSEVRGHPVTQYF

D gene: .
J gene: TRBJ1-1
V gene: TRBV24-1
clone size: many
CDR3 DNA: TGTGCCACCAGTGATTCCCGTACGGGGGCCACTGAAGCTTTCTTT
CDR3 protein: CATSDSRTGATEAFF

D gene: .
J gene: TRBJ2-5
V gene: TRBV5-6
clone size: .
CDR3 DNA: TGTGCCAGCAGCTTGGCAGGGGTAGAGACCCAGTACTTC
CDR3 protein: CASSLAGVETQYF

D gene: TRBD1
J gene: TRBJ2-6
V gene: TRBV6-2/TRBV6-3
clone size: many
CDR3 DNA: TGTGCCAGCAGTTACCACCAAATTTCGCAGGGGGCGGAAGGGGCCAACGTCCTGACTTTC
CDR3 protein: CASSYHQISQGAEGANVLTF

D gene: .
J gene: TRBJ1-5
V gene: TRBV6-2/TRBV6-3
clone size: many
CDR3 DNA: TGTGCCAGCAGCCCAGGGTTTGGTCAGCCCCAGCATTTT
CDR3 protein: CASSPGFGQPQHF

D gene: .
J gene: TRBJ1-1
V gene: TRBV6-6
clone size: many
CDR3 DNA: TGTGCCAGCAGGCCCGGTGGCACTGAAGCTTTCTTT
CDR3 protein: CASRPGGTEAFF

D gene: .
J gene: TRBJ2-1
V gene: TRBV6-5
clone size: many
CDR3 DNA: TGTGCCAGCAGTTCGTTAGTGGGGTACAATGAGCAGTTCTTC
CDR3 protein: CASSSLVGYNEQFF

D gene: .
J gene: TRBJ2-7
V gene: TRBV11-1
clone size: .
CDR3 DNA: TGTGCCAGCAGCTTATCACAGGGTATGGACGAGCAGTACTTC
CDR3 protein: CASSLSQGMDEQYF

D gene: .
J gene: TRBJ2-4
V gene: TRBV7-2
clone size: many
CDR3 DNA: TGTGCCAGCAGCTCCTACCGGGGGCAAAACATTCAGTACTTC
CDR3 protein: CASSSYRGQNIQYF

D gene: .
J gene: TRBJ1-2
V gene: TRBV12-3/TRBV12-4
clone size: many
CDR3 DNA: TGTGCCAGCAGTAGGCCCGGCAGTGACTATGGCTACACCTTC
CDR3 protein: CASSRPGSDYGYTF

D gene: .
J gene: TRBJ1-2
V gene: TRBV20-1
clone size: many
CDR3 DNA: TGCAGTGCTAGTCCGGGACACCTAACTAACTATGGCTACACCTTC
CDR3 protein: CSASPGHLTNYGYTF

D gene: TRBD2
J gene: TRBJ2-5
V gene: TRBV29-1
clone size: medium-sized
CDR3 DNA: TGCAGCGTTGAGTTGGGCGCGGGGGTCCAAGAGACCCAGTACTTC
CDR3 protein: CSVELGAGVQETQYF

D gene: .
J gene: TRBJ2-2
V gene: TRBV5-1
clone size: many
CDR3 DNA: TGCGCCAGCAGCTTGGCCGCTGGCGGGGAGCTGTTTTTT
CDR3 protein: CASSLAAGGELFF

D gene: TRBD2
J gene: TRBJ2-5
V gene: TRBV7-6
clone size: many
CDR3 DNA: TGTGCCAGCAGCTTATCGACTAGCCTCCAAGAGACCCAGTACTTC
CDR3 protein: CASSLSTSLQETQYF

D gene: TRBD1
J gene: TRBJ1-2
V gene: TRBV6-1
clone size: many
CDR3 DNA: TGTGCCAGCAGCCGGGACAGGGGGAACTATGGCTACACCTTC
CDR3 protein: CASSRDRGNYGYTF

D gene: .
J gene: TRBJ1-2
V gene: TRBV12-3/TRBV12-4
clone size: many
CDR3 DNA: TGTGCCAGCAGCATCGGACGATTATATGGCTACACCTTC
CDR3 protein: CASSIGRLYGYTF

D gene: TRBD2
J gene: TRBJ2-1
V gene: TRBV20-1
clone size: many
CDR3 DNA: TGCAGTGCGGCGGGGGGGGGGCGTGAGCAGTTCTTC
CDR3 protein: CSAAGGGREQFF

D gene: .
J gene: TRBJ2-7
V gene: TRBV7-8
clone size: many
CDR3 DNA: TGTGCCAGCAGCCCCACTCCTAGCGCCCTCTCCTACGAGCAGTACTTC
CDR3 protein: CASSPTPSALSYEQYF

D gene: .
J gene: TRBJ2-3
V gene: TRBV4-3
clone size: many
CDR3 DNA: TGCGCCAGCAGCCAAGATCAAGACACAGATACGCAGTATTTT
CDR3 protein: CASSQDQDTDTQYF

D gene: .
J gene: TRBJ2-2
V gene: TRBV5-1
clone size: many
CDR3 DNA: TGCGCCAGCAGCAGGGGTGTAGGGGACCCAGCGAACACCGGGGAGCTGTTTTTT
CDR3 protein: CASSRGVGDPANTGELFF

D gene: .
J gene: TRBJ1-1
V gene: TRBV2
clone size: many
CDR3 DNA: TGTGCCAGCAGTGAAGGCCGGGGGGCCACTGAAGCTTTCTTT
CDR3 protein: CASSEGRGATEAFF